The present TCR beta chain was sequenced within a study of blood T cells in healthy people across ages. Points from the study as a whole: Strong correlation existed between TCR beta diversity and naive T cell percentage. While age rose, TCR beta diversity per million T cells dropped in a roughly linear way.

With a J-beta primer mix and a sample-barcoded 5' primer, a second PCR ran about 7 to 11 cycles. Every cDNA molecule bore a tag from a template-switch adaptor containing 12 random nucleotides. TCRdb called the 5' RACE reads again in MiXCR, with one record for every CDR3 protein. The sample has over 1,300,000 distinct CDR3 sequences, approximately 63% seen once. This clonotype has more than one count but fewer than ten. Its antigen is not identified. This CDR3 region has 14 residues. Looked up from germline, CDR1 is SQVTM and CDR2 is ANQGSEA. The ends lost 8 bases at V and 0 bases at J; junction bases unmatched: 7. PBMCs numbering at least 6.5 million were isolated per sample.

The chain employs TRBV29-1 and TRBJ2-3, with 8 positions matching TRBD1. This sequence originates from a man between 18 and 35 years old in good health. Source material: blood. CDR3 DNA sequence: TGCAGCATGACCCGGACAGGGAGCACAGATACGCAGTATTTT. It specifies CSMTRTGSTDTQYF.